These 16 T cell receptor beta chains share one sample of origin, sequenced in a study of radiation and T cells in renal cell carcinoma. As to time point: blood 4 weeks post-SBRT, at nephrectomy. The treatment: 15 Gy SBRT to primary tumor, nephrectomy 4 weeks later. Here immunoSEQ multiplex PCR was the method, and the copy in TCRdb shows in-frame clones only, minus some. The sample carries approximately 31,000 clones, approximately 81% recorded once. Sequenced here: blood, sampled from a patient whose treatment included radiotherapy and nephrectomy. These receptors were taken from a man aged 55 to 70 with renal cell carcinoma.

The chain combines TRBV19 with TRBJ1-3, with 7 positions matching TRBD1. V shed 5 bases and J 2 bases; nucleotides not matched to a gene: 9. Germline V gene data show CDR1 as LNHDA and CDR2 as SQIVND (reference sequence). The CDR3 contains 16 residues. The CDR3, as DNA: TGTGCCAGTAGTTCCGGGACAGAGCTGGCTGGAAACACCATATATTTT. This encodes CASSSGTELAGNTIYF.

The chain has TRBV7-9 and TRBJ2-6; D is possibly TRBD2 (6 bases). The V end was cut by 5 bases, the J end by 4 bases, with 15 bases between. CDR3 length: 16 amino acids. CDR1 and CDR2 (germline): SEHNR, FQNEAQ (reference sequence). The DNA of the CDR3 is TGTGCCAGCAGCCCTTTGGAGGGGCTAGGGGCCAACGTCCTGACTTTC. Its protein is CASSPLEGLGANVLTF.

V usage is TRBV19 and J usage is TRBJ2-1; TRBD1 agrees at 9 bases. Per the germline V gene, CDR1 is LNHDA and CDR2 is SQIVND (reference sequence). This CDR3 has 16 amino acids. The J segment lost 4 bases and the V segment lost 3 bases, leaving 7 bases of the junction unmatched. The CDR3 is CASSIQTGGRYNEQFF. Written as DNA, the CDR3 is TGTGCCAGTAGTATTCAGACAGGGGGTAGGTACAATGAGCAGTTCTTC. Complete variable domain (other parts from reference TRBV19 and TRBJ2-1): DGGITQSPKYLFRKEGQNVTLSCEQNLNHDAMYWYRQDPGQGLRLIYYSQIVNDFQKGDIAEGYSVSREKKESFPLTVTSAQKNPTAFYLCASSIQTGGRYNEQFFGPGTRLTVL.

The chain recombines TRBV7-9 with TRBJ2-1, with D unresolved. CDR3 length: 12 residues. CDR1 is SEHNR and CDR2 is FQNEAQ in the germline V gene (reference sequence). V was pared by 1 base and J by 8 bases, with 6 bases between. The CDR3 is CASSLGVYEQFF. CDR3 nucleotide sequence: TGTGCCAGCAGCTTAGGTGTCTATGAGCAGTTCTTC.

The chain links TRBV4-3 to TRBJ2-3; D is perhaps TRBD2 (5 bases). CDR1 is LGHNA, CDR2 YSLEER, per germline. Deletions cut 4 bases from V and 3 bases from J, with 14 bases between. The CDR3 is 15 residues long. This CDR3 reads CASSLSNGGTDTQYF. CDR3 coding DNA: TGCGCCAGCAGCCTTTCGAACGGAGGAACAGATACGCAGTATTTT.

In its sample, this clone was seen a few times. The V and J genes are TRBV7-9 and TRBJ2-2, with 7 bases lining up with TRBD1. V lost 2 bases to trimming and J lost 6 bases; unmatched junction nucleotides: 3. From germline, CDR1 is SEHNR and CDR2 FQNEAQ (reference sequence). CDR3 length: 14 residues. This chain's CDR3 is CASSLLQGAGELFF. The DNA for the CDR3 is TGTGCCAGCAGCTTACTCCAGGGGGCCGGGGAGCTGTTTTTT. The variable domain in full, with the rest retrieved from reference TRBV7-9 and TRBJ2-2, is DTGVSQNPRHKITKRGQNVTFRCDPISEHNRLYWYRQTLGQGPEFLTYFQNEAQLEKSRLLSDRFSAERPKGSFSTLEIQRTEQGDSAMYLCASSLLQGAGELFFGEGSRLTVL.

The chain recombines TRBV6-6 with TRBJ2-7, with unresolved D. V was trimmed by 2 bases and J by 5 bases, leaving 4 bases between them. This CDR3 has 11 amino acids. Germline V gives CDR1 MNHNY, CDR2 SVGAGI (reference sequence). CDR3 amino acids: CASSYKNEQYF. The CDR3 DNA is TGTGCCAGCAGTTACAAGAACGAGCAGTACTTC.

This clone was detected only once. The chain carries TRBV7-9 and TRBJ2-1; D remains unclear. Deletions cut 2 bases from V and 4 bases from J, with 3 bases between. Germline CDR1 reads SEHNR; CDR2 reads FQNEAQ (reference sequence). The CDR3 length is 12 residues. The CDR3 DNA sequence: TGTGCCAGCAGCTTAAATTACAATGAGCAGTTCTTC. It translates to CASSLNYNEQFF.

The V and J genes are TRBV11-1 and TRBJ1-2; possibly TRBD1 for D (5 bases). The CDR3 is 17 residues long. The germline V gene has CDR1 SGHAT and CDR2 FQDESV (reference sequence). V was clipped by 0 bases and J by 4 bases, with 18 bases between them. CDR3 DNA sequence: TGTGCCAGCAGCTTAGCCCGGGGACTATCGCTCGGCTATGGCTACACCTTC. Its translation is CASSLARGLSLGYGYTF.

V gene TRBV5-4 combines with J gene TRBJ1-1; no clear D. V lost 1 base and J lost 6, with 13 bases in between. CDR1 is SGHNT and CDR2 is YYREEE in the germline V gene (reference sequence). CDR3 length equals 14 residues. CDR3 sequence (DNA): TGTGCCAGCAGCTTGCTGGGGATTAAGGCTGAAGCTTTCTTT. Protein sequence: CASSLLGIKAEAFF.

This clone was seen a few times. This chain joins TRBV2 and TRBJ1-2; TRBD1 matches at 7 bases. CDR1 and CDR2 (germline): SNHLY, FYNNEI. With V trimmed by 6 bases and J by 2 bases, 3 bases remained unmatched. The CDR3 consists of 13 residues. The CDR3 nucleotides are TGTGCCAGCAGACCGACAGGGAACTATGGCTACACCTTC. It translates to CASRPTGNYGYTF.

Of note for this clone: This CDR3 is also generated by other DNA sequences in the sample. This chain uses TRBV5-1 with TRBJ2-3; possible D gene TRBD2, 5 bases. Trimming took 0 bases from V and 3 from J, leaving 5 bases between them. CDR3 size: 13 residues. In germline, CDR1 is SGHRS, CDR2 YFSETQ. Here the CDR3 reads CASSLGGTDTQYF. CDR3 nucleotide sequence: TGCGCCAGCAGCTTGGGCGGGACAGATACGCAGTATTTT.

This rearrangement joins TRBV5-4 to TRBJ2-3; 9 bases align to TRBD2. V shed 3 bases and J 4 bases; nucleotides not matched to a gene: 6. The germline V gene has CDR1 SGHNT and CDR2 YYREEE (reference sequence). The CDR3 totals 15 residues. Here the CDR3 DNA reads TGTGCCAGCAGCTCGGGCGGGAGGGCTTCAGATACGCAGTATTTT. It is translated as CASSSGGRASDTQYF.

The gene calls are TRBV5-1 and TRBJ1-4, with D perhaps TRBD1 (5 bases). Germline loops: CDR1 SGHRS, CDR2 YFSETQ. CDR3 length: 16 residues. Trimming removed 0 bases from V and 5 bases from J, with 14 bases in between. CDR3 DNA sequence: TGCGCCAGCAGCTTGGTCCCGGGGGTGGCAAATGAAAAACTGTTTTTT. Its protein is CASSLVPGVANEKLFF.

The chain is built from TRBV5-1 and TRBJ2-5; 12 bases match TRBD2. Matching the DNA end better, TRBJ2-7 makes the J call doubtful. Germline CDR1 is SGHRS and CDR2 is YFSETQ. The CDR3 runs 16 residues. The CDR3 DNA reads as TGCGCCAGCAGCTTGGAGGGACTAGCGGGTAACTACGAGCAGTACTTC. As protein: CASSLEGLAGNYEQYF.

This clone was recorded once. The rearrangement joins TRBV18 to TRBJ2-3; D is undetermined. CDR1 and CDR2 (germline): KGHSH, LQKENI. CDR3 length equals 11 residues. The V end was cut by 8 bases, the J end by 0 bases, with 3 bases between. The CDR3 region is CASRSTDTQYF. The CDR3 bases are TGTGCCAGCCGAAGCACAGATACGCAGTATTTT.